This T cell receptor (beta chain) is from a study of Graves' ophthalmopathy and Graves' hyperthyroidism. Findings and caveats of the study: Blood also contained most of the expanded thyroid clonotypes above 0.001 frequency.

The CDR3 runs to 16 residues. Trimming at V came to 2 bases and at J to 6 bases, leaving 12 bases not matched to a gene. Germline V gene sequence: CDR1 DFQATT, CDR2 SNEGSKA (reference sequence). As the template, RNA transcripts were used to amplify TCR beta CDR3 regions. First-round RT-PCR with HTBI primers preceded a second-round multiplex PCR. From the multiplex PCR reads, TCRdb called clonotypes with MiXCR, one entry per CDR3 protein. The sample yields roughly 500,000 distinct CDR3 sequences, approximately 15% seen once. Lactation, pregnancy, uncontrolled infections and other autoimmune diseases were all grounds for excluding patients. This clonotype was detected many times. Antigen: not known.

The V call is TRBV20-1, the J call TRBJ2-4; 8 bases agree with TRBD1. Material: blood. The sequence was obtained from a woman between 25 and 40 years old with Graves' ophthalmopathy. The CDR3 loop reads CSARSYLRGRGNIQYF. The DNA of the CDR3 is TGCAGTGCTAGATCCTATCTCAGGGGGCGCGGAAACATTCAGTACTTC.